This T cell receptor (beta chain) was recorded in a study of blood T cell repertoires in COVID-19. Germline V gives CDR1 SGHNT, CDR2 YYREEE (reference sequence). This CDR3 spans 15 amino acids. The V gene end was trimmed by 4 bases and the J gene end by 5 bases; junction bases not matched to a gene: 7. TCRdb's copy holds only in-frame clones and misses some; the assay was immunoSEQ multiplex PCR. The profile shows roughly 250,000 clones, under 85% of them singletons. The genes are TRBV5-4 and TRBJ2-5; TRBD1 matches 11 bases. The sample taken for sequencing was peripheral blood. The TCR was taken from a woman between 35 and 50 years old with active or convalescent COVID-19. DNA of the CDR3: TGTGCCAGCAGCAGCGGACAGGGGGCTTGGGAGACCCAGTACTTC. It is translated as CASSSGQGAWETQYF.